The rows below give T cell receptor beta chains drawn from one sample of a study of blood T cell repertoires in COVID-19. The method was immunoSEQ multiplex PCR; TCRdb's version includes in-frame clones alone and lacks a portion of them. Altogether about 270,000 clones are present, about four fifths being singletons, with the ten largest covering about 3.2%. Input material: peripheral blood. Receptors originate from a woman aged 55-70 years with active or convalescent COVID-19. CDR3s include the opening cysteine and the closing phenylalanine or tryptophan. The order of the fields is J gene, V gene, D gene, CDR3 length, clone size, CDR3 protein, CDR3 DNA. D genes are given only for firm matches. Clone size, where shown, is once, few, many, or a class for clones that have expanded.

TRBJ2-7 | TRBV6-5 | . | 14 | once | CASSYSSGIYEQYF | TGTGCCAGCAGTTACTCCTCGGGGATCTACGAGCAGTACTTC
TRBJ1-3 | TRBV7-9 | TRBD1 | 15 | . | CASSFTGGTGNTIYF | TGTGCCAGCAGCTTTACAGGGGGAACTGGAAACACCATATATTTT
TRBJ2-2 | TRBV19 | TRBD1 | 15 | once | CASSIEGQGTGELFF | TGTGCCAGTAGTATAGAGGGACAGGGGACCGGGGAGCTGTTTTTT
TRBJ1-1 | TRBV10-3 | . | 17 | . | CAISGPVEGLVNTEAFF | TGTGCCATCAGTGGCCCCGTCGAGGGTTTAGTAAACACTGAAGCTTTCTTT
TRBJ2-1 | TRBV7-3 | TRBD1 | 17 | . | CASTQGGNRGSYNEQFF | TGTGCCAGCACCCAAGGAGGGAACAGGGGGTCCTACAATGAGCAGTTCTTC
TRBJ1-1 | TRBV5-4 | . | 14 | . | CASSLSRGNTEAFF | TGTGCCAGCAGCTTGTCTAGGGGGAACACTGAAGCTTTCTTT
TRBJ2-5 | TRBV6-5 | TRBD2 | 15 | . | CASSLAGGYQETQYF | TGTGCCAGCAGTCTAGCGGGGGGGTACCAAGAGACCCAGTACTTC
TRBJ1-1 | TRBV24-1 | . | 16 | . | CATSLIVGSVATEAFF | TGTGCCACCAGCCTCATAGTGGGGAGTGTCGCCACTGAAGCTTTCTTT
TRBJ1-1 | TRBV5-5 | . | 15 | few | CASSLYYAGNTEAFF | TGTGCCAGCAGCTTGTATTACGCCGGGAACACTGAAGCTTTCTTT
TRBJ1-2 | TRBV6-5 | . | 14 | . | CASVRSSGKHGYTF | TGTGCCAGCGTTCGCTCGTCGGGGAAACATGGCTACACCTTC
TRBJ2-2 | TRBV5-1 | . | 14 | . | CASSSTGSTGELFF | TGCGCCAGCAGCTCCACAGGGTCCACCGGGGAGCTGTTTTTT
TRBJ1-4 | TRBV19 | TRBD1 | 14 | few | CASSIAGTGGRLFF | TGTGCCAGTAGTATAGCGGGCACAGGGGGCCGACTGTTTTTT
TRBJ1-2 | TRBV7-2 | TRBD1 | 16 | . | CASSLGTGEGYYGYTF | TGTGCCAGCAGCTTAGGGACAGGGGAAGGATACTATGGCTACACCTTC
TRBJ2-3 | TRBV9 | . | 12 | . | CASGRGADTQYF | TGTGCCAGCGGCCGGGGGGCTGATACGCAGTATTTT
TRBJ2-2 | TRBV5-6 | . | 14 | once | CASSLRQITGELFF | TGTGCCAGCAGCTTGAGACAGATCACCGGGGAGCTGTTTTTT
TRBJ1-1 | TRBV18 | . | 14 | . | CASSPAHMNTEAFF | TGTGCCAGCTCACCTGCACACATGAACACTGAAGCTTTCTTT
TRBJ2-2 | TRBV5-1 | . | 15 | . | CASREQGLNTGELFF | TGCGCCAGCAGAGAACAGGGCCTTAACACCGGGGAGCTGTTTTTT
TRBJ2-2 | TRBV5-4 | TRBD1 | 15 | . | CASSGKGANTGELFF | TGTGCCAGCAGCGGGAAGGGGGCAAATACCGGGGAGCTGTTTTTT
TRBJ2-2 | TRBV4-1 | TRBD1 | 14 | . | CASSPTGVTGELFF | TGCGCCAGCAGCCCCACAGGGGTGACCGGGGAGCTGTTTTTT
TRBJ1-5 | TRBV6-5 | . | 14 | . | CASSASGGNQPQHF | TGTGCCAGCAGCGCCTCGGGGGGTAATCAGCCCCAGCATTTT
TRBJ2-1 | TRBV5-1 | TRBD2 | 16 | . | CASSPLPGLADNEQFF | TGCGCCAGCAGCCCCCTTCCGGGACTAGCGGACAATGAGCAGTTCTTC
TRBJ2-2 | TRBV7-3 | . | 13 | . | CASSLNSGGELFF | TGTGCCAGCAGCTTAAATTCAGGCGGGGAGTTGTTTTTT
TRBJ2-6 | TRBV27 | TRBD1 | 21 | . | CASTPLRVTGTGGPGANVLTF | TGTGCCAGCACCCCACTTAGGGTAACCGGGACAGGGGGCCCTGGGGCCAACGTCCTGACTTTC
TRBJ2-3 | TRBV18 | TRBD1 | 14 | . | CASSTIDRGDAQYF | TGTGCCAGCTCAACCATAGACAGGGGTGATGCGCAGTATTTT
TRBJ1-4 | TRBV9 | TRBD1 | 15 | . | CASSPRGQDDEKLFF | TGTGCCAGCAGCCCCAGGGGGCAAGATGATGAAAAACTGTTTTTT
TRBJ2-1 | TRBV5-1 | . | 17 | . | CASSHPKQRINYNEQFF | TGCGCCAGCAGCCACCCCAAACAGAGAATCAACTACAATGAGCAGTTCTTC
TRBJ1-1 | TRBV19 | . | 15 | . | CASTLQTVEETEAFF | TGTGCCAGTACCCTCCAGACGGTGGAGGAGACTGAAGCTTTCTTT
TRBJ1-1 | TRBV19 | TRBD1 | 16 | few | CASSIDGDRAHTEAFF | TGTGCCAGTAGTATAGACGGGGACAGGGCTCACACTGAAGCTTTCTTT
TRBJ2-5 | TRBV7-2 | . | 14 | once | CASAGPGVGETQYF | TGTGCCAGCGCCGGGCCGGGAGTAGGGGAGACCCAGTACTTC
TRBJ2-3 | TRBV7-3 | TRBD2 | 16 | . | CASSPGLASYTDTQYF | TGTGCCAGCAGCCCGGGACTAGCGTCGTACACAGATACGCAGTATTTT
TRBJ1-2 | TRBV20-1 | TRBD1 | 11 | . | CSASTGSGYTF | TGCAGTGCTTCGACAGGGAGTGGCTACACCTTC
TRBJ2-1 | TRBV12-5 | TRBD1 | 15 | . | CASGTRQGVKNEQFF | TGTGCTAGTGGTACTCGACAGGGGGTAAAGAATGAGCAGTTCTTC
TRBJ2-5 | TRBV7-9 | TRBD1 | 17 | . | CASSLGGRQGIQETQYF | TGTGCCAGCAGCTTAGGGGGGAGACAGGGAATACAAGAGACCCAGTACTTC
TRBJ1-2 | TRBV6-2/TRBV6-3 | . | 14 | . | CASSPDSRLYGYTF | TGTGCCAGCAGTCCGGACAGCCGGCTCTATGGCTACACCTTC
TRBJ2-3 | TRBV4-2 | TRBD2 | 17 | . | CASSQDPQRGGQDTQYF | TGTGCCAGCAGCCAAGATCCGCAGCGGGGGGGCCAAGATACGCAGTATTTT